This entry lists 25 T cell receptor beta chains sequenced from one sample in a study of response to subunit inactivated influenza vaccine. In TCRdb, the RT-PCR reads were re-called with MiXCR into one record per CDR3 protein. The table shows more than 600,000 distinct CDR3 sequences, with about a fifth occurring only once. The sample was PBMCs from blood, taken 5 days after vaccination. These receptor sequences come from a middle-aged man who received an inactivated influenza vaccine.

This clonotype was recorded many times. The chain uses TRBV5-5 and TRBJ2-1; TRBD1 matches 10 bases. V lost 9 bases to trimming and J lost 6 bases; unmatched junction nucleotides: 6. The CDR3 covers 13 residues. Germline values: CDR1 SGHKS, CDR2 YYEKEE (reference sequence). CDR3 sequence: CATRRTGGNEQFF. In DNA form, the CDR3 reads TGTGCCACCCGGCGGACAGGGGGCAATGAGCAGTTCTTC.

Many counts were recorded for this clonotype. The V and J genes are TRBV6-1 and TRBJ2-1; TRBD2 matches at 9 bases. V dropped 6 bases and J dropped 16; count of bases not matched to a gene: 16. CDR1 and CDR2 from the germline V gene are MNHNS and SASEGT. CDR3 size: 14 residues. The CDR3 region has the DNA TGTGCCAGCAGAGACCCACACCTAGCGGGACGGCCTTTCTTC. Protein sequence: CASRDPHLAGRPFF.

This clonotype was counted many times. The chain uses TRBV7-9 and TRBJ2-1; 8 bases agree with TRBD2. J lost 5 bases, V lost 1 base, and 4 bases had no gene match. CDR1 SEHNR and CDR2 FQNEAQ come from the germline V gene (reference sequence). The CDR3 extends over 15 amino acids. As DNA, the CDR3 is TGTGCCAGCAGCTTAGAAGGACTAGCTAACAATGAGCAGTTCTTC. Encoded protein: CASSLEGLANNEQFF.

This clonotype was picked up many times. This sequence joins TRBV12-3 or TRBV12-4 and TRBJ2-2, with 9 positions matching TRBD1. The V gene end was trimmed by 6 bases and the J gene end by 3 bases; junction bases not matched to a gene: 8. The CDR3 covers 16 residues. The CDR3 DNA is TGTGCCAGCAGCCCACCGGGACAGGGATACACCGGGGAGCTGTTTTTT. It codes for CASSPPGQGYTGELFF.

This clonotype appeared a few times. The chain uses TRBV6-5 and TRBJ2-7, with D unresolved. CDR3 size: 12 residues. Trimming left V 6 bases short and J 6 bases short, with 12 bases between. Germline CDR1 MNHEY, CDR2 SVGAGI. CDR3 amino acids: CASRKTPGEQYF. The CDR3 DNA sequence: TGTGCCAGCAGAAAAACCCCGGGCGAGCAGTACTTC.

This clonotype was observed many times. The chain combines TRBV6-6 with TRBJ2-7, with no clear D. Germline V gives CDR1 MNHNY, CDR2 SVGAGI (reference sequence). V lost 2 bases and J 5 bases, leaving 10 bases between the germline ends. This CDR3 has 13 amino acids. Written as DNA, the CDR3 is TGTGCCAGCAGTTACGCGTCGGAAAACGAGCAGTACTTC. It encodes CASSYASENEQYF.

The sample holds a few counts of this clonotype. J is TRBJ1-2 and V is TRBV5-1, with D uncertain. From germline, CDR1 is SGHRS and CDR2 YFSETQ. This CDR3 has 13 amino acids. Between the trimmed V and J ends, which lost 4 bases and 7 bases, there was a span of 14 bases. CDR3 in amino acids: CASSAGGGLGYTF. CDR3 DNA: TGCGCCAGCAGCGCGGGTGGAGGGCTTGGCTACACCTTC.

This clonotype was observed a few times. The chain couples TRBV12-3 or TRBV12-4 to TRBJ2-4, with D possibly being TRBD1 (5 bases). Trimming shortened V by 6 bases and J by 8 bases, and 11 bases separated the two germline ends. The CDR3 has 12 residues. The chain's CDR3 is CASRRGRDIQYF. In DNA form, the CDR3 reads TGTGCCAGCAGAAGGGGCCGCGACATTCAGTACTTC.

This chain uses TRBV5-1 with TRBJ2-7; 7 bases line up with TRBD2. CDR3 length equals 13 residues. Germline values: CDR1 SGHRS, CDR2 YFSETQ. V was clipped by 3 bases and J by 7 bases; unmatched bases: 7. Written as DNA, the CDR3 is TGCGCCAGCAGCTACCCCGGGACTACAGAGCAGTACTTC. It encodes CASSYPGTTEQYF.

This clonotype was counted a few times. The chain links TRBV12-3 or TRBV12-4 to TRBJ2-5, with D possibly TRBD2 on 7 matching bases. This CDR3 has 16 residues. V was pared by 6 bases and J by 11 bases, with 28 bases between. The CDR3 nucleotides read TGTGCCAGCAGCCCAAGGGGGGGGCGATCCCTCGATCAGCAGTACTTC. It translates to CASSPRGGRSLDQQYF.

This chain links TRBV28 with TRBJ2-3, with D perhaps matching TRBD2 (5 bases). The V gene's germline CDR1 is MDHEN and CDR2 SYDVKM. Trimming removed 2 bases from V and 4 bases from J, with 16 bases in between. CDR3 length: 16 amino acids. CDR3 amino acids: CASSLTPRGMADTQYF. CDR3 bases: TGTGCCAGCAGTTTAACCCCACGGGGAATGGCAGATACGCAGTATTTT.

This clonotype was detected only a few times. The V call is TRBV7-2, the J call TRBJ2-4, with D possibly being TRBD1 (8 bases). This CDR3 has 14 residues. V lost 5 bases and J 10 bases, leaving 18 bases between the germline ends. Germline assignment: CDR1 SGHTA and CDR2 FQGNSA. CDR3 sequence (DNA): TGTGCCAGCAGCCCAAGACAGGGGCGGGGGATTCAGTACTTC. As protein: CASSPRQGRGIQYF.

This clonotype was picked up a small number of times. The CDR3 region has the DNA TGTGCCAGCAGCTTCCGGGACTATTCCACAGATACGCAGTATTTT. Its translation is CASSFRDYSTDTQYF. The chain joins TRBV7-2 to TRBJ2-3, with 7 positions matching TRBD2. CDR1 is SGHTA, CDR2 FQGNSA, per germline. This CDR3 has 15 amino acids. J gave up 2 bases and V 3 bases, and 5 bases lay outside the gene matches.

V usage is TRBV5-4 and J usage is TRBJ2-7; TRBD1 or TRBD2 may be the D gene (5 bases each). The CDR3 spans 15 residues. Germline assignment: CDR1 SGHNT and CDR2 YYREEE (reference sequence). Trimming stripped 0 bases from V and 3 bases from J, with 13 bases between. Written as DNA, the CDR3 is TGTGCCAGCAGCTTGGCCGGGGACGGAGGCTACGAGCAGTACTTC. This codes for CASSLAGDGGYEQYF.

The table lists this clonotype with a few counts. This chain links TRBV29-1 with TRBJ1-4; D ambiguous. Germline V gene data show CDR1 as SQVTM and CDR2 as ANQGSEA. This CDR3 contains 14 residues. V was clipped by 6 bases and J by 5 bases, with 16 bases between them. CDR3: CSVRESGYNEKLFF. The CDR3 DNA reads as TGCAGCGTGAGGGAGTCGGGGTACAATGAAAAACTGTTTTTT.

The CDR3 DNA sequence: TGTGCCAGCAGCGTCTTTGGGGGGGCAAACATTCAGTACTTC. It codes for CASSVFGGANIQYF. The rearrangement joins TRBV12-3 or TRBV12-4 to TRBJ2-4, with TRBD2 as a possible D gene (7 bases). V lost 6 bases and J 6 bases, leaving 15 bases between the germline ends. This CDR3 comprises 14 residues.

V is TRBV7-9 and J is TRBJ2-7; 10 bases map to TRBD2. V lost 5 bases to trimming and J lost 6 bases; unmatched junction nucleotides: 7. Germline V gives CDR1 SEHNR, CDR2 FQNEAQ (reference sequence). There are 14 residues in the CDR3. The CDR3 sequence: CASSLSGGPVEQYF. Here the CDR3 DNA reads TGTGCCAGCAGCCTTAGCGGGGGGCCAGTCGAGCAGTACTTC. Filled out from reference TRBV7-9 and TRBJ2-7, the complete variable domain reads DTGVSQNPRHKITKRGQNVTFRCDPISEHNRLYWYRQTLGQGPEFLTYFQNEAQLEKSRLLSDRFSAERPKGSFSTLEIQRTEQGDSAMYLCASSLSGGPVEQYFGPGTRLTVT.

The chain combines TRBV9 with TRBJ2-1, with D possibly matching TRBD2 (6 bases). From germline, CDR1 is SGDLS and CDR2 YYNGEE. The CDR3 has 13 amino acids. V lost 4 bases and J 8 bases, leaving 13 bases between the germline ends. Here the CDR3 DNA reads TGTGCCAGCAGCCCGGGGGAACTACATGAGCAGTTCTTC. It is translated as CASSPGELHEQFF.

This rearrangement joins TRBV20-1 to TRBJ1-6; D is undetermined. The CDR3 covers 13 residues. Trimming took off 5 bases at V and 11 bases at J, with 16 bases between the two ends. Germline V gene lookup returns CDR1 DFQATT and CDR2 SNEGSKA (reference sequence). The CDR3: CSAPPRTAAPLHF. Written as DNA, the CDR3 is TGCAGTGCTCCCCCCAGGACCGCGGCACCCCTCCACTTT.

This clonotype was seen only once. This chain uses TRBV14 with TRBJ1-1; the D is unclear. Germline V lookup: CDR1 SGHDN, CDR2 FVKESK. The CDR3 sequence is 14 residues long. Trimming shortened V by 2 bases and J by 3 bases, and 10 bases separated the two germline ends. The CDR3 here is CASSQLDSYTEAFF. CDR3 in DNA: TGTGCCAGCAGCCAACTGGACTCATACACTGAAGCTTTCTTT.

The chain has TRBV7-2 and TRBJ2-5; no clear D gene. With 0 bases removed from V and 5 bases from J, the gap between germline ends came to 7 bases. This CDR3 has 13 amino acids. In germline, CDR1 is SGHTA, CDR2 FQGNSA. As DNA, the CDR3 is TGTGCCAGCAGCTTAGCCCGTAGGGAGACCCAGTACTTC. Its translation is CASSLARRETQYF.

This clonotype was picked up many times. The chain combines TRBV12-3 or TRBV12-4 with TRBJ1-6, with D possibly being TRBD1 (5 bases). Trimming took 3 bases from V and 10 from J, leaving 16 bases between them. The CDR3 covers 15 residues. CDR3 in DNA: TGTGCCAGCAGTTTGGGGCAGCTCTTTGGGTCACCCCTCCACTTT. Translating it yields CASSLGQLFGSPLHF.

The CDR3 sequence: CASSTGQRSTDTQYF. CDR3 coding DNA: TGTGCCAGCAGCACTGGACAAAGAAGCACAGATACGCAGTATTTT. The rearrangement uses TRBV7-9 and TRBJ2-3, with D perhaps matching TRBD1 (5 bases). The length of the CDR3 is 15 residues. The germline V gene encodes CDR1 SEHNR and CDR2 FQNEAQ (reference sequence). Trimming cost V 5 bases and J 0 bases, with 12 bases left between them.

The chain links TRBV6-5 to TRBJ1-6, with 7 bases lining up with TRBD1. The CDR3 is made up of 15 amino acids. V trimming: 2 bases; J trimming: 8 bases; junction bases outside the gene matches: 6. CDR1 is MNHEY, CDR2 SVGAGI, per germline. CDR3 loop: CASSYLRGFDSPLHF. Here the CDR3 DNA reads TGTGCCAGCAGTTACCTCAGGGGGTTCGATTCACCCCTCCACTTT.

This clonotype was observed a few times. The chain couples TRBV7-8 to TRBJ2-5, with 11 nucleotides matching TRBD2. The CDR3 consists of 17 residues. V shed 1 base and J 2 bases; nucleotides not matched to a gene: 6. Looked up from germline, CDR1 is SGHVS and CDR2 is FQNEAQ. The CDR3 here is CASSLDMGLADQETQYF. CDR3 DNA: TGTGCCAGCAGCTTAGACATGGGACTAGCGGATCAAGAGACCCAGTACTTC.